Below are 28 T cell receptor beta chains sequenced from a single sample in a study of blood T cell repertoires in COVID-19. Clones were read by immunoSEQ multiplex PCR, and TCRdb kept only the in-frame ones, dropping some. The table lists about 360,000 clones, roughly 80% of them singletons. The sequenced material came from peripheral blood. The origin of the receptors is a human donor with acute or convalescent COVID-19. The donor label of this sample is uncertain.

This chain links TRBV10-3 with TRBJ1-2, with D possibly TRBD1 on 5 matching bases. Trimming cost V 4 bases and J 7 bases, with 13 bases left between them. Germline V CDR1 and CDR2: ENHRY, SYGVKD. This CDR3 is 13 amino acids long. The CDR3 loop is CAISATGTSGYTF. DNA of the CDR3: TGTGCCATCAGTGCGACCGGGACTAGTGGCTACACCTTC.

J is TRBJ1-1 and V is TRBV7-9; TRBD1 agrees at 7 bases. Germline values: CDR1 SEHNR, CDR2 FQNEAQ (reference sequence). There are 15 residues in the CDR3. V trimming: 5 bases; J trimming: 6 bases; junction bases outside the gene matches: 12. This CDR3 is CASSMGQRITAEAFF. CDR3 in DNA: TGTGCCAGCAGCATGGGACAGCGGATTACGGCTGAAGCTTTCTTT.

The CDR3 nucleotides read TGTGCCAGCTCACCTCTCGGACAGACAACTAATGAAAAACTGTTTTTT. Translated, it gives CASSPLGQTTNEKLFF. J is TRBJ1-4 and V is TRBV18; possible D gene TRBD1, 6 bases. The V gene lost 3 bases and the J gene lost 0 bases, with 11 bases spanning the gap. This CDR3 region has 16 residues. Germline lookup yields CDR1 KGHSH and CDR2 LQKENI.

This clone was seen only once. The CDR3 spells CASSWLAGENEQFF. The CDR3 coding sequence is TGTGCCAGCAGTTGGCTAGCGGGGGAGAATGAGCAGTTCTTC. This rearrangement joins TRBV6-5 to TRBJ2-1; 10 bases line up with TRBD2. This CDR3 region has 14 residues. Germline CDR1 is MNHEY and CDR2 is SVGAGI. The J segment lost 7 bases and the V segment lost 4 bases, leaving 4 bases of the junction unmatched.

V usage is TRBV5-4 and J usage is TRBJ2-5, with TRBD2 matching 8 bases. The length of the CDR3 is 16 residues. Unmatched junction bases numbered 8, after V lost 4 bases and J lost 0 bases. The germline V gene encodes CDR1 SGHNT and CDR2 YYREEE (reference sequence). CDR3 nucleotides: TGTGCCAGCAGCCGACCAAATAGCGGGAACCAAGAGACCCAGTACTTC. Translating it yields CASSRPNSGNQETQYF. Drawing the rest from reference TRBV5-4 and TRBJ2-5, the complete variable domain is ETGVTQSPTHLIKTRGQQVTLRCSSQSGHNTVSWYQQALGQGPQFIFQYYREEENGRGNFPPRFSGLQFPNYSSELNVNALELDDSALYLCASSRPNSGNQETQYFGPGTRLLVL.

As to this clone: Other DNA sequences in this specimen translate into the identical CDR3. V usage is TRBV7-9 and J usage is TRBJ2-1, with 10 positions matching TRBD2. V shed 1 base, J shed 3 bases, and the junction held 0 bases outside the gene matches. The CDR3 length is 15 residues. Germline CDR1 SEHNR, CDR2 FQNEAQ (reference sequence). The CDR3 region has the DNA TGTGCCAGCAGCTTAGGGACTAGCGGCTACAATGAGCAGTTCTTC. Translated: CASSLGTSGYNEQFF.

This clone came up a few times. The V gene is TRBV6-5, the J gene TRBJ2-3, with TRBD2 matching over 11 bases. CDR3 length: 15 amino acids. V lost 10 bases and J lost 4; bases outside the gene matches: 10. Germline CDR1 reads MNHEY; CDR2 reads SVGAGI. The CDR3 reads CATDYSGRAADTQYF. The CDR3 nucleotides are TGTGCCACCGATTATAGCGGGAGGGCCGCAGATACGCAGTATTTT.

The chain links TRBV25-1 to TRBJ2-5, with 8 bases matching TRBD2. The J segment lost 5 bases and the V segment lost 10 bases, leaving 12 bases of the junction unmatched. Germline CDR1 is MGHDK and CDR2 is SYGVNS. The CDR3 totals 14 residues. The CDR3 nucleotides read TGTGCCACCCTAGGGGCGGGAGGCGGTGAGACCCAGTACTTC. This codes for CATLGAGGGETQYF.

The V call is TRBV6-5, the J call TRBJ1-1; the D is unclear. CDR1 and CDR2 (germline): MNHEY, SVGAGI. Trimming took 0 bases from V and 1 from J, leaving 6 bases between them. The CDR3 loop spans 14 amino acids. CDR3 sequence: CASSYSRQNTEAFF. CDR3 DNA sequence: TGTGCCAGCAGTTACTCGAGACAGAACACTGAAGCTTTCTTT.

The chain combines TRBV11-2 with TRBJ2-3, with 9 positions matching TRBD2. With 3 bases clipped from V and 2 bases from J, the junction kept 9 bases outside the gene matches. Germline CDR1 and CDR2: SGHAT and FQNNGV. The CDR3 extends over 17 amino acids. The CDR3 region has the DNA TGTGCCAGCAGCTTCCGGACTAGCGTAAGACCCACAGATACGCAGTATTTT. Amino acids: CASSFRTSVRPTDTQYF.

The chain employs TRBV5-4 and TRBJ2-1; possible D gene TRBD2, 6 bases. CDR3 length: 17 residues. The V gene lost 1 base and the J gene lost 8 bases, with 22 bases spanning the gap. Per the germline V gene, CDR1 is SGHNT and CDR2 is YYREEE (reference sequence). CDR3 amino acids: CASSLWLGGTAGHEQFF. In DNA form, the CDR3 reads TGTGCCAGCAGCTTGTGGCTTGGGGGGACGGCAGGACATGAGCAGTTCTTC.

This clone appeared a few times. The gene calls are TRBV3-1 (or the pseudogene TRBV3-2) and TRBJ1-3; D gene ambiguous. V lost 4 bases, J lost 7 bases, and 11 bases lay in between. The CDR3 consists of 13 residues. Germline loops: CDR1 LGHDT, CDR2 YNNKEL (reference sequence). This CDR3 reads CASSRVPINTIYF. CDR3 coding DNA: TGTGCCAGCAGCCGAGTTCCAATTAACACCATATATTTT.

This clone was observed a few times. The chain couples TRBV6-5 to TRBJ1-2; 9 positions match TRBD1. CDR1 and CDR2 from the germline V gene are MNHEY and SVGAGI. Unmatched junction bases numbered 9, after V lost 7 bases and J lost 9 bases. The CDR3 runs to 13 residues. In nucleotides, the CDR3 is TGTGCCAGCACCGGGACAGGGCCCATAAGCTACACCTTC. Its protein is CASTGTGPISYTF.

The table lists this clone with many counts. The V call is TRBV6-1, the J call TRBJ1-6; D may be TRBD1 (5 bases). Per germline, CDR1 MNHNS and CDR2 SASEGT. V dropped 1 base and J dropped 0 bases, with 13 bases sitting between them. This CDR3 has 18 residues. DNA of the CDR3: TGTGCCAGCAGTGAAGTGCTACAGGTCAGCTCCTATAATTCACCCCTCCACTTT. It is translated as CASSEVLQVSSYNSPLHF.

The V and J genes are TRBV5-6 and TRBJ1-1; unclear D gene. This CDR3 has 17 amino acids. Germline CDR1 and CDR2: SGHDT and YYEEEE. Trimming shortened V by 6 bases and J by 2 bases, and 23 bases separated the two germline ends. The CDR3 loop is CASTLEGKGLLNTEAFF. The CDR3, as DNA: TGTGCCAGCACCCTCGAGGGAAAGGGTTTACTTAACACTGAAGCTTTCTTT.

This clone was recorded only once. In nucleotides, the CDR3 is TGCGCCAGCAGCCAAGATGGACAGGGGGTTTACTATGGCTACACCTTC. This translates into CASSQDGQGVYYGYTF. The chain uses TRBV4-1 and TRBJ1-2; 10 positions match TRBD1. The ends lost 0 bases at V and 3 bases at J; junction bases unmatched: 4. The germline CDR1 and CDR2 sequences are MGHRA and YSYEKL. The CDR3 has 16 amino acids.

The chain recombines TRBV7-2 with TRBJ2-1; 7 bases agree with TRBD2. This CDR3 contains 17 residues. The V gene's germline CDR1 is SGHTA and CDR2 FQGNSA. V shed 0 bases and J 2 bases; nucleotides not matched to a gene: 7. The CDR3 nucleotides are TGTGCCAGCAGCTTAGCGTCCGGGACTATCACCTACAATGAGCAGTTCTTC. Its protein product is CASSLASGTITYNEQFF.

The chain links TRBV13 to TRBJ2-2; D gene unclear. CDR1 and CDR2 from the germline V gene are PRHDT and FYEKMQ (reference sequence). The V end was cut by 0 bases, the J end by 8 bases, with 16 bases between. The CDR3 sequence is 16 residues long. Here the CDR3 reads CASSLGRRSHAGELFF. CDR3 sequence (DNA): TGTGCCAGCAGCTTAGGCCGTCGATCCCACGCGGGGGAGCTGTTTTTT.

The chain is built from TRBV7-8 and TRBJ2-2, with 7 bases aligning to TRBD2. J was trimmed by 5 bases and V by 2 bases; bases with no gene match: 8. Germline CDR1 and CDR2: SGHVS and FQNEAQ. The length of the CDR3 is 16 residues. The CDR3 here is CASSLLASGGTGELFF. DNA of the CDR3: TGTGCCAGCAGCTTATTGGCTAGCGGCGGGACCGGGGAGCTGTTTTTT.

The chain has TRBV2 and TRBJ2-1; D is unresolved. CDR1 and CDR2 from the germline V gene are SNHLY and FYNNEI. V gave up 8 bases and J gave up 0 bases, with 8 bases separating them. This CDR3 region has 13 residues. Here the CDR3 reads CASGWSSYNEQFF. Written as DNA, the CDR3 is TGTGCCAGCGGCTGGAGCTCCTACAATGAGCAGTTCTTC.

The CDR3: CASSRDTGELFF. The CDR3 DNA reads as TGTGCCAGCAGCCGGGACACCGGGGAGCTGTTTTTT. The genes are TRBV5-6 and TRBJ2-2; D is undetermined. Trimming removed 4 bases from V and 3 bases from J, with 4 bases in between. The CDR3 sequence is 12 residues long. Germline V lookup: CDR1 SGHDT, CDR2 YYEEEE.

CDR3 in amino acids: CASKPGQVAEAFF. The CDR3 nucleotides read TGTGCCAGCAAACCGGGACAGGTCGCTGAAGCTTTCTTT. The V call is TRBV3-1 (or the pseudogene TRBV3-2), the J call TRBJ1-1; TRBD1 matches 8 bases. The V and J ends lost 7 bases and 6 bases, in that order; junction bases with no gene match: 7. CDR3 length: 13 residues. Germline V gives CDR1 LGHDT, CDR2 YNNKEL (reference sequence).

The chain is built from TRBV6-5 and TRBJ2-1, with a weak D call TRBD1 (6 bases). The CDR3 contains 16 residues. The V and J ends lost 0 bases and 9 bases respectively, with 18 bases between them. Germline V gene lookup returns CDR1 MNHEY and CDR2 SVGAGI. The CDR3 coding sequence is TGTGCCAGCAGTTACTCACCTGATAGGACAGTCGGTGAGCAGTTCTTC. Protein product: CASSYSPDRTVGEQFF.

In its sample, this clone was seen a few times. The chain has TRBV5-6 and TRBJ2-6; possibly TRBD2 for D (6 bases). In germline, CDR1 is SGHDT, CDR2 YYEEEE. CDR3 size: 15 residues. The germline V and J ends were trimmed by 0 bases and 4 bases, with 8 bases remaining between them. This chain's CDR3 is CASSLVGGGANVLTF. The DNA for the CDR3 is TGTGCCAGCAGCTTGGTGGGGGGAGGGGCCAACGTCCTGACTTTC.

This CDR3 reads CASLMTITNFADTQYF. The CDR3 bases are TGCGCCAGCCTCATGACTATAACTAATTTCGCAGATACGCAGTATTTT. The V gene is TRBV10-1, the J gene TRBJ2-3, with D tentatively TRBD2 (5 bases). V gave up 8 bases and J gave up 4 bases, with 22 bases separating them. This CDR3 is built from 16 residues. CDR1 and CDR2 (germline): WNHNN, SYGVQD (reference sequence).

The V gene is TRBV28, the J gene TRBJ2-3; TRBD2 aligns across 7 bases. Germline CDR1 and CDR2: MDHEN and SYDVKM. The length of the CDR3 is 13 residues. V was clipped by 3 bases and J by 7 bases; unmatched bases: 4. CDR3 protein: CASSFPSGYTQYF. The CDR3 nucleotides are TGTGCCAGCAGTTTTCCTAGCGGTTATACGCAGTATTTT.

In DNA, the CDR3 is TGTGCCAGCAGCTCAGTTCAGGGGGCGTTTGGCTACACCTTC. Protein product: CASSSVQGAFGYTF. V usage is TRBV7-2 and J usage is TRBJ1-2, with 8 bases lining up with TRBD1. The CDR3 runs 14 residues. The V gene's germline CDR1 is SGHTA and CDR2 FQGNSA. Unmatched junction bases numbered 8, after V lost 4 bases and J lost 7 bases.

The V gene is TRBV29-1, the J gene TRBJ2-1; 9 bases agree with TRBD2. CDR3 size: 14 residues. Per germline, CDR1 SQVTM and CDR2 ANQGSEA. Germline trimming cut 4 bases from V and 6 bases from J; bases unmatched to any gene: 7. The CDR3 coding sequence is TGCAGCGTTGTCATAACTAGCGGGCTCAATGAGCAGTTCTTC. Encoded protein: CSVVITSGLNEQFF.